These 17 T cell receptor beta chains share one sample of origin, sequenced in a study of CD8+ T cells in alopecia areata. Extracted RNA was reverse transcribed into cDNA, the sequencing template. Only in-frame clones appear in the TCRdb table, and some are missing; sequencing was by immunoSEQ multiplex PCR. The sample includes 150,000 to 200,000 clones, 59% of them seen just once. The sample consisted of CD4+ T cells sorted from blood, taken at week 0. These TCRs come from a human donor with alopecia areata.

The genes are TRBV30 and TRBJ1-3; D remains unclear. Germline CDR1 is GTSNPN and CDR2 is SVGIG (reference sequence). V lost 1 base and J 4 bases, leaving 5 bases between the germline ends. The CDR3 is 12 residues long. CDR3 sequence reads: CAWSDSGNTIYF. The DNA of the CDR3 is TGTGCCTGGAGTGATTCCGGAAACACCATATATTTT.

The V and J genes are TRBV9 and TRBJ2-5; either TRBD1 or TRBD2 may supply D (6 bases each). Germline values: CDR1 SGDLS, CDR2 YYNGEE. Trimming left V 0 bases short and J 2 bases short, with 17 bases between. The CDR3 runs 17 residues. CDR3 sequence: CASSVGIGQGGQETQYF. The DNA of the CDR3 is TGTGCCAGCAGCGTAGGGATTGGCCAAGGGGGGCAAGAGACCCAGTACTTC.

The CDR3 DNA sequence: TGTGCCAGCAGTGATGTAGGGGGTGGTTCACCCCTCCACTTT. The encoded protein is CASSDVGGGSPLHF. The rearrangement links TRBV25-1 to TRBJ1-6, with D tentatively TRBD1 (6 bases). V was pared by 3 bases and J by 9 bases, with 12 bases between. Germline lookup yields CDR1 MGHDK and CDR2 SYGVNS. The CDR3 is made up of 14 amino acids.

This clone was seen a few times. V and J are TRBV29-1 and TRBJ1-5; D gene unclear. V was pared by 4 bases and J by 1 base, with 5 bases between. In germline, CDR1 is SQVTM, CDR2 ANQGSEA. There are 12 residues in the CDR3. The CDR3: CSVAISNQPQHF. The CDR3 nucleotides are TGCAGCGTTGCGATCAGCAATCAGCCCCAGCATTTT.

This clone was counted only a few times. The CDR3 reads CASSQVRAAPLHF. CDR3 coding DNA: TGTGCCAGCAGCCAAGTACGGGCCGCACCCCTCCACTTT. The V gene is TRBV14, the J gene TRBJ1-6; no definite D call. CDR1 is SGHDN, CDR2 FVKESK, per germline. V was shortened by 1 base and J by 11 bases, with 9 bases between the two germline ends. This CDR3 spans 13 amino acids.

CDR3 region: CAWSVGDSRRGYTF. CDR3 in DNA: TGTGCCTGGAGTGTAGGGGACAGCCGTCGAGGCTACACCTTC. The rearrangement links TRBV30 to TRBJ1-2; 7 positions agree with TRBD1. From germline, CDR1 is GTSNPN and CDR2 SVGIG (reference sequence). The CDR3 contains 14 residues. Trimming cost V 0 bases and J 8 bases; bases outside gene matches: 9.

The table lists this clone with a few counts. V is TRBV25-1 and J is TRBJ2-1, with unresolved D. Germline V gives CDR1 MGHDK, CDR2 SYGVNS. This CDR3 is built from 14 residues. Trimming cost V 0 bases and J 4 bases, with 7 bases left between them. The CDR3 DNA reads TGTGCCAGCAGTGAATATACCACTTACAATGAGCAGTTCTTC. Translating gives CASSEYTTYNEQFF.

The chain links TRBV15 to TRBJ1-3; no clear D gene. Per germline, CDR1 LNHNV and CDR2 YYDKDF (reference sequence). CDR3 length: 14 amino acids. The V and J ends lost 0 bases and 4 bases respectively, with 7 bases between them. The CDR3 DNA reads as TGTGCCACCAGCAGAGATCAAGGAGGAAACACCATATATTTT. Translation: CATSRDQGGNTIYF.

The chain has TRBV15 and TRBJ2-5, with D possibly being TRBD1 (5 bases). The germline CDR1 and CDR2 sequences are LNHNV and YYDKDF (reference sequence). Trimming took 1 base from V and 5 from J, leaving 14 bases between them. This CDR3 has 15 amino acids. In DNA, the CDR3 is TGTGCCACCAGCAGAGTTAATGGGGCTCGGGAGACCCAGTACTTC. Its translation: CATSRVNGARETQYF.

This clone was detected only a few times. This chain uses TRBV30 with TRBJ2-5, with D unclear. Trimming left V 0 bases short and J 10 bases short, with 9 bases between. Germline V CDR1 and CDR2: GTSNPN, SVGIG (reference sequence). This CDR3 comprises 11 residues. The DNA for the CDR3 is TGTGCCTGGAGTGTACTTGCTCTCCAGTACTTC. Encoded protein: CAWSVLALQYF.

This clone occurred a few times. This chain joins TRBV29-1 and TRBJ2-2; D not certain. The CDR3 totals 14 residues. V lost 6 bases, J lost 6 bases, and 17 bases lay in between. CDR1 is SQVTM and CDR2 is ANQGSEA in the germline V gene. The CDR3 spells CSVPSHGQAGELFF. As DNA, the CDR3 is TGCAGCGTCCCAAGCCACGGGCAGGCCGGGGAGCTGTTTTTT.

The gene calls are TRBV29-1 and TRBJ1-4; tentative D call: TRBD1 (6 bases). The CDR3 totals 13 residues. The ends were cut back, 5 bases at V and 5 bases at J, with 12 bases in the middle. CDR1 and CDR2 from the germline V gene are SQVTM and ANQGSEA. This CDR3 is CSVFGGQNEKLFF. The CDR3 coding sequence is TGCAGCGTTTTTGGGGGCCAGAATGAAAAACTGTTTTTT. Supplemented by reference TRBV29-1 and TRBJ1-4, the full variable domain reads SAVISQKPSRDICQRGTSLTIQCQVDSQVTMMFWYRQQPGQSLTLIATANQGSEATYESGFVIDKFPISRPNLTFSTLTVSNMSPEDSSIYLCSVFGGQNEKLFFGSGTQLSVL.

The rearrangement uses TRBV29-1 and TRBJ2-3; TRBD1 or TRBD2 may be the D gene (6 bases each). Per the germline V gene, CDR1 is SQVTM and CDR2 is ANQGSEA. The length of the CDR3 is 13 residues. The ends were cut back, 5 bases at V and 15 bases at J, with 24 bases in the middle. The CDR3 sequence is CSVLYRDLGVQYF. The CDR3 coding sequence is TGCAGCGTTCTATACAGGGACTTGGGGGTCCAATATTTT.

The rearrangement links TRBV4-1 to TRBJ1-2; D may be TRBD1 (6 bases). Germline CDR1 and CDR2: MGHRA and YSYEKL. The length of the CDR3 is 14 residues. Trimming shortened V by 2 bases and J by 5 bases, and 12 bases separated the two germline ends. The CDR3: CASSQTGQKYGYTF. The DNA of the CDR3 is TGCGCCAGCAGCCAAACCGGACAGAAGTATGGCTACACCTTC.

This clone was counted only a few times. This rearrangement joins TRBV30 to TRBJ1-2; no clear D. This CDR3 comprises 12 residues. V was pared by 2 bases and J by 14 bases, with 18 bases between. From germline, CDR1 is GTSNPN and CDR2 SVGIG (reference sequence). Here the CDR3 DNA reads TGTGCCTGGAGTTTGAGAGTGAAGGGCCTGACCTTC. Amino acid sequence: CAWSLRVKGLTF.

This clone was observed a handful of times. CDR3 nucleotide sequence: TGTGCCAGCAGCTCCAGCGGGGGACTCACAGATACGCAGTATTTT. Translation: CASSSSGGLTDTQYF. The chain couples TRBV28 to TRBJ2-3, with TRBD2 identical over 8 bases. Trimming cost V 6 bases and J 2 bases; bases outside gene matches: 7. Germline CDR1 is MDHEN and CDR2 is SYDVKM. The CDR3 has 15 residues. The whole variable domain, filled in from reference TRBV28 and TRBJ2-3, reads DVKVTQSSRYLVKRTGEKVFLECVQDMDHENMFWYRQDPGLGLRLIYFSYDVKMKEKGDIPEGYSVSREKKERFSLILESASTNQTSMYLCASSSSGGLTDTQYFGPGTRLTVL.

The sample holds a few counts of this clone. The chain couples TRBV29-1 to TRBJ1-4, with D perhaps TRBD1 (5 bases). Looked up from germline, CDR1 is SQVTM and CDR2 is ANQGSEA. The CDR3 runs 14 residues. V was trimmed by 6 bases and J by 0 bases, leaving 11 bases between them. Written as DNA, the CDR3 is TGCAGCGTCGGTACAGGAGCAACTAATGAAAAACTGTTTTTT. Translation gives CSVGTGATNEKLFF.